A single sample is the source of the 25 T cell receptor beta chains below, sequenced in a study of OX40 agonist ivuxolimab in advanced cancers. Sequencing used immunoSEQ multiplex PCR; TCRdb keeps in-frame clones, though not all of them. The sample has about 25,000 clones, around 86% seen once. Source: CD4+ or CD8+ T cells sorted from blood, taken in a trial of the OX40 agonist ivuxolimab. The source is an adult with an advanced solid tumor such as melanoma, head and neck, liver or kidney cancer.

The rearrangement uses TRBV9 and TRBJ2-1, with 10 bases fitting TRBD2. V trimming: 2 bases; J trimming: 5 bases; junction bases outside the gene matches: 4. This CDR3 has 15 residues. Germline V gene data show CDR1 as SGDLS and CDR2 as YYNGEE. The CDR3, as DNA: TGTGCCAGCAGCGTCAGCGGGGGGGCCAACAATGAGCAGTTCTTC. Translated, it gives CASSVSGGANNEQFF.

As DNA, the CDR3 is TGTGCCAGCAGCCAAGAAGGACTAGCGGGGGGAGGCATCGAAAAGACCCAGTACTTC. Amino acids: CASSQEGLAGGGIEKTQYF. V is TRBV4-2 and J is TRBJ2-5; 14 nucleotides line up with TRBD2. Germline-derived CDR1 and CDR2 are LGHNA and YNFKEQ. The CDR3 is made up of 19 amino acids. V was clipped by 0 bases and J by 6 bases; unmatched bases: 12.

The chain has TRBV13 and TRBJ2-3; D gene unclear. Germline loops: CDR1 PRHDT, CDR2 FYEKMQ (reference sequence). V was pared by 6 bases and J by 7 bases, with 20 bases between. CDR3 size: 15 residues. Here the CDR3 DNA reads TGTGCCAGCAGGCATACCCGGGTCCCGAACAATACGCAGTATTTT. It translates to CASRHTRVPNNTQYF.

The chain links TRBV2 to TRBJ2-5, with D perhaps matching TRBD1 (7 bases). The germline CDR1 and CDR2 sequences are SNHLY and FYNNEI. Between the trimmed V and J ends, which lost 6 bases and 3 bases, there was a span of 11 bases. CDR3 size: 13 residues. The CDR3 DNA reads TGTGCCAGCAGCGGAGGGGGCGAAGAGACCCAGTACTTC. This encodes CASSGGGEETQYF.

The chain joins TRBV10-3 to TRBJ2-7; D is unclear. V lost 10 bases to trimming and J lost 2 bases, with 15 bases between them. The CDR3 length is 13 residues. Germline values: CDR1 ENHRY, CDR2 SYGVKD. This CDR3 is CATLRQETYEQYF. The CDR3 coding sequence is TGTGCCACCTTGCGGCAGGAGACCTACGAGCAGTACTTC.

This clone is categorized as medium-sized (0.01 to 0.1%). The rearrangement uses TRBV4-1 and TRBJ1-1; 10 bases map to TRBD1. This CDR3 has 16 amino acids. V was clipped by 3 bases and J by 3 bases; unmatched bases: 7. Per the germline V gene, CDR1 is MGHRA and CDR2 is YSYEKL. The CDR3, as DNA: TGCGCCAGCAGCCAGGCCACCGGGACAGGGGACACTGAAGCTTTCTTT. Protein product: CASSQATGTGDTEAFF.

The chain combines TRBV27 with TRBJ1-2; D remains ambiguous. Trimming stripped 0 bases from V and 5 bases from J, with 16 bases between. The V gene's germline CDR1 is MNHEY and CDR2 SMNVEV (reference sequence). The CDR3 length is 16 residues. Written as DNA, the CDR3 is TGTGCCAGCAGTTTATCGATGTCAGGCCAGAGATATGGCTACACCTTC. Residues: CASSLSMSGQRYGYTF.

The genes are TRBV5-5 and TRBJ1-5, with 8 bases aligning to TRBD1. Germline CDR1 reads SGHKS; CDR2 reads YYEKEE (reference sequence). CDR3 length equals 13 residues. Unmatched junction bases numbered 0, after V lost 3 bases and J lost 4 bases. CDR3 DNA sequence: TGTGCCAGCAGCTGGGACAGGAATCAGCCCCAGCATTTT. This translates into CASSWDRNQPQHF.

This chain links TRBV4-2 with TRBJ2-5; 12 bases fit TRBD2. Germline trimming cut 2 bases from V and 3 bases from J; bases unmatched to any gene: 4. CDR1 LGHNA and CDR2 YNFKEQ come from the germline V gene. This CDR3 contains 16 residues. This CDR3 reads CASSQTRTSGEETQYF. CDR3 DNA sequence: TGTGCCAGCAGCCAAACACGGACTAGCGGGGAAGAGACCCAGTACTTC.

The rearrangement links TRBV4-2 to TRBJ1-5; the D gene is possibly TRBD1 (6 bases). Germline V lookup: CDR1 LGHNA, CDR2 YNFKEQ. Trimming shortened V by 0 bases and J by 3 bases, and 12 bases separated the two germline ends. This CDR3 has 16 amino acids. The CDR3 DNA is TGTGCCAGCAGCCAAGAGAGGGGGGCGGCCAATCAGCCCCAGCATTTT. Translated, it gives CASSQERGAANQPQHF.

This clone turned up a few times. The chain combines TRBV2 with TRBJ1-1, with 9 bases fitting TRBD1. Per germline, CDR1 SNHLY and CDR2 FYNNEI. The trim removed 8 bases at V and 10 bases at J, leaving 2 bases unmatched. The CDR3 consists of 10 residues. The CDR3 nucleotides read TGTGCCAGCGGGGGACAGGGAGCTTTCTTT. This translates into CASGGQGAFF.

J is TRBJ2-5 and V is TRBV6-5; 11 bases are shared with TRBD1. Germline V gene data show CDR1 as MNHEY and CDR2 as SVGAGI. The junction had 7 bases not matched to a gene; V was cut back by 8 bases and J by 2 bases. The CDR3 has 15 amino acids. The CDR3 coding sequence is TGTGCCAGCGGGGCGGGACAGGGGGGTCAAGAGACCCAGTACTTC. It encodes CASGAGQGGQETQYF.

The chain uses TRBV25-1 and TRBJ1-1; TRBD1 matches at 7 bases. Germline V lookup: CDR1 MGHDK, CDR2 SYGVNS. The V and J ends lost 8 bases and 7 bases, in that order; junction bases with no gene match: 4. The CDR3 contains 11 residues. Here the CDR3 reads CASRTGLEAFF. The CDR3 region has the DNA TGTGCCAGCCGGACAGGACTTGAAGCTTTCTTT.

This chain uses TRBV4-3 with TRBJ2-2; no definite D call. The CDR3 is 14 residues long. The germline V gene has CDR1 LGHNA and CDR2 YSLEER. Trimming took 0 bases from V and 7 from J, leaving 9 bases between them. CDR3 amino acids: CASSQDRSLGELFF. CDR3 in DNA: TGCGCCAGCAGCCAAGATAGGTCCCTCGGGGAGCTGTTTTTT.

This clone was counted only a few times. CDR3 protein: CASSHRRMNTEAFF. The CDR3 DNA reads as TGTGCCAGCTCTCACAGGAGAATGAACACTGAAGCTTTCTTT. The rearrangement uses TRBV18 and TRBJ1-1, with D perhaps TRBD1 (5 bases). From germline, CDR1 is KGHSH and CDR2 LQKENI. The CDR3 is made up of 14 amino acids. V lost 6 bases to trimming and J lost 0 bases, with 11 bases between them.

The chain uses TRBV6-6 and TRBJ1-2; D is undetermined. CDR1 and CDR2 from the germline V gene are MNHNY and SVGAGI (reference sequence). The CDR3 has 14 amino acids. V lost 0 bases and J lost 4, with 9 bases in between. The CDR3, as DNA: TGTGCCAGCAGTTACTCATCCCCCGCCTATGGCTACACCTTC. Amino acids: CASSYSSPAYGYTF.

This rearrangement joins TRBV4-2 to TRBJ2-7; 7 bases line up with TRBD1. The length of the CDR3 is 15 residues. The germline V gene encodes CDR1 LGHNA and CDR2 YNFKEQ. The J segment lost 4 bases and the V segment lost 0 bases, leaving 6 bases of the junction unmatched. CDR3 DNA sequence: TGTGCCAGCAGCCAAGAGGGGACAGTTCAGTACGAGCAGTACTTC. It translates to CASSQEGTVQYEQYF.

V usage is TRBV5-1 and J usage is TRBJ1-1; D is undetermined. Germline V gene sequence: CDR1 SGHRS, CDR2 YFSETQ. The CDR3 is 14 residues long. The V end lost 0 bases, the J end lost 1 base, and 7 bases lay between the germline ends. The DNA for the CDR3 is TGCGCCAGCAGCTTGGCCGGAGGGAACACTGAAGCTTTCTTT. Translated: CASSLAGGNTEAFF.

This chain links TRBV28 with TRBJ2-7, with TRBD2 matching over 12 bases. Germline V gives CDR1 MDHEN, CDR2 SYDVKM. V shed 2 bases, J shed 11 bases, and the junction held 7 bases outside the gene matches. The CDR3 consists of 14 residues. CDR3 nucleotide sequence: TGTGCCAGCAGTTTAGGGCTAGCGGGAGGGCCGGAGTACTTC. This sequence encodes CASSLGLAGGPEYF.

The chain combines TRBV30 with TRBJ2-7, with 7 bases identical to TRBD1. Germline V gene sequence: CDR1 GTSNPN, CDR2 SVGIG (reference sequence). V shed 0 bases, J shed 4 bases, and the junction held 3 bases outside the gene matches. This CDR3 region has 13 residues. The chain's CDR3 is CAWSVDRAYEQYF. In DNA form, the CDR3 reads TGTGCCTGGAGTGTAGACAGGGCTTACGAGCAGTACTTC.

This chain uses TRBV27 with TRBJ1-1; D gene unclear. The CDR3 is 15 residues long. Trimming took off 8 bases at V and 4 bases at J, with 20 bases between the two ends. Germline V CDR1 and CDR2: MNHEY, SMNVEV (reference sequence). CDR3 in amino acids: CASRTTSLIGTEAFF. Here the CDR3 DNA reads TGTGCCAGCCGCACCACCAGCCTGATAGGCACTGAAGCTTTCTTT.

The gene calls are TRBV6-1 and TRBJ2-7; D is uncertain. Germline V lookup: CDR1 MNHNS, CDR2 SASEGT. With 5 bases removed from V and 2 bases from J, the gap between germline ends came to 10 bases. The CDR3 extends over 13 amino acids. In nucleotides, the CDR3 is TGTGCCAGCAGTCCGGCCAGGACCTACGAGCAGTACTTC. Residues: CASSPARTYEQYF.

This clone was recorded only once. The J gene is TRBJ1-6, the V gene TRBV5-1; D gene uncertain. The length of the CDR3 is 13 residues. Trimming took 0 bases from V and 7 from J, leaving 5 bases between them. Germline lookup yields CDR1 SGHRS and CDR2 YFSETQ. DNA for the CDR3: TGCGCCAGCAGCTTGGTGAGGAATTCACCCCTCCACTTT. It codes for CASSLVRNSPLHF.

This chain connects TRBV7-9 to TRBJ1-1; D possibly corresponds to TRBD1 (6 bases). Germline CDR1 reads SEHNR; CDR2 reads FQNEAQ (reference sequence). V was trimmed by 1 base and J by 4 bases, leaving 16 bases between them. The CDR3 consists of 16 residues. The CDR3 sequence: CASSLVGGKGVTEAFF. Written as DNA, the CDR3 is TGTGCCAGCAGCTTAGTAGGAGGAAAGGGGGTCACTGAAGCTTTCTTT.

The chain is built from TRBV4-3 and TRBJ2-3; D is undetermined. The CDR3 covers 15 residues. Germline CDR1 is LGHNA and CDR2 is YSLEER. Trimming removed 4 bases from V and 0 bases from J, with 11 bases in between. CDR3 DNA sequence: TGCGCCAGCAGCCCCTCCAGAGCTAGCACAGATACGCAGTATTTT. Protein product: CASSPSRASTDTQYF.